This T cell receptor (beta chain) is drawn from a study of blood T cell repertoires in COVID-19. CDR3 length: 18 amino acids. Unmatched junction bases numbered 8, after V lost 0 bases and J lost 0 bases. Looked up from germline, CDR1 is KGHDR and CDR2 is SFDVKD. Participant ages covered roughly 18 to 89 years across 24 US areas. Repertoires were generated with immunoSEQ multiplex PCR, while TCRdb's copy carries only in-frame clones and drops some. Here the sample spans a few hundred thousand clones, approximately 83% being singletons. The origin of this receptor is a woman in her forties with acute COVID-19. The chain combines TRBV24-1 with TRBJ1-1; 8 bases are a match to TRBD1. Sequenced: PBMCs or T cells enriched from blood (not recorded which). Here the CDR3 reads CATSDLRGTGIMNTEAFF. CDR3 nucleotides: TGTGCCACCAGTGATTTGCGAGGGACAGGAATAATGAACACTGAAGCTTTCTTT.